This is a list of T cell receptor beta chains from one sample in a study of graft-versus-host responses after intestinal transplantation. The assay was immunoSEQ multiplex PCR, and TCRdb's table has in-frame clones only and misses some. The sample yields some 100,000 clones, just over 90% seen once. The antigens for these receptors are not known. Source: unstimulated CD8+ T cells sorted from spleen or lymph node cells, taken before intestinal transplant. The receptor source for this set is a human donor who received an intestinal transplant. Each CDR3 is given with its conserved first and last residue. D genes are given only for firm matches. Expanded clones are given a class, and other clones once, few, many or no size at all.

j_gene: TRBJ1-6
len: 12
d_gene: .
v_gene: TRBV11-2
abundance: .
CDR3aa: CASSFEGPPLHF
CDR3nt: TGTGCCAGCAGCTTTGAGGGGCCACCCCTCCACTTT

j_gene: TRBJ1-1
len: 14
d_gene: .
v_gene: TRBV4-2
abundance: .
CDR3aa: CASSPAVGGTEAFF
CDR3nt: TGTGCCAGCAGCCCCGCGGTGGGGGGCACTGAAGCTTTCTTT

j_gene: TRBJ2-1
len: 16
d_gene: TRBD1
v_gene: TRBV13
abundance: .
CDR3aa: CASSLGDRSSYNEQFF
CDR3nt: TGTGCCAGCAGCTTAGGGGACAGGTCCTCCTACAATGAGCAGTTCTTC

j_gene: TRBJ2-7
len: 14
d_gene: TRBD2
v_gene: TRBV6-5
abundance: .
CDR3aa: CASRRAGAGYEQYF
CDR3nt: TGTGCCAGCAGGCGTGCGGGAGCTGGCTACGAGCAGTACTTC

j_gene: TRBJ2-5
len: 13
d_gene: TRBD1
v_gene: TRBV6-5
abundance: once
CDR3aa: CASAKDRGETQYF
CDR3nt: TGTGCCAGCGCCAAGGACAGGGGAGAGACCCAGTACTTC

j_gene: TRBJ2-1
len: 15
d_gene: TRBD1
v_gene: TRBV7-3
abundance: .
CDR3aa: CASSPRGSSYNEQFF
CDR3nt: TGTGCCAGCAGCCCCAGGGGGAGCTCCTACAATGAGCAGTTCTTC

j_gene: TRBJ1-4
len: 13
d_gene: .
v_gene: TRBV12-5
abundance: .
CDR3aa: CASGLEGFEKLFF
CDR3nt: TGTGCTAGTGGTTTGGAGGGATTTGAAAAACTGTTTTTT

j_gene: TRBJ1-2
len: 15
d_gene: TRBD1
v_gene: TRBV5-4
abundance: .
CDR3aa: CASSFAGGATRGYTF
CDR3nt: TGTGCCAGCAGCTTCGCAGGGGGCGCGACGAGGGGCTACACCTTC

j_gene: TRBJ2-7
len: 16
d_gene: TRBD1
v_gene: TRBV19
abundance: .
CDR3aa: CASSTPSHRGQYEQYF
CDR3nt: TGTGCCAGTAGTACCCCCTCGCACAGGGGGCAATACGAGCAGTACTTC

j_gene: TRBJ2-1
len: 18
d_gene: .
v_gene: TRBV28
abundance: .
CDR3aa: CASSLEGAGTYAYNEQFF
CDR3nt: TGTGCCAGCAGTTTAGAGGGAGCCGGGACTTACGCGTACAATGAGCAGTTCTTC

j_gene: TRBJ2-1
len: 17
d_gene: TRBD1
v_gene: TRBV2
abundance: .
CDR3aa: CASSELKDRGFSNEQFF
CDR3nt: TGTGCCAGCAGTGAACTCAAAGACAGGGGATTCTCTAATGAGCAGTTCTTC

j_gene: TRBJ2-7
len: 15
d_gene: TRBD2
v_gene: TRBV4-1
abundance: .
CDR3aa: CASSQVSGASYEQYF
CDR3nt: TGCGCCAGCAGCCAAGTTAGCGGGGCATCCTACGAGCAGTACTTC

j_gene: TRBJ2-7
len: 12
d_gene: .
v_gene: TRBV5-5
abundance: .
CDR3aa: CASSPVSNEQYF
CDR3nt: TGTGCCAGCAGCCCTGTGAGTAACGAGCAGTACTTC

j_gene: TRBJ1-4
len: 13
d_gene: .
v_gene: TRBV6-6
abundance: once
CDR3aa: CASSYSKAGKLFF
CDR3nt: TGTGCCAGCAGTTACTCGAAGGCGGGAAAACTGTTTTTT

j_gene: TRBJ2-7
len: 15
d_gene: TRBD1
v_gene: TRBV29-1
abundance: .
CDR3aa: CSVGGMGTGGNEQYF
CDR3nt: TGCAGCGTTGGAGGAATGGGGACAGGGGGTAACGAGCAGTACTTC

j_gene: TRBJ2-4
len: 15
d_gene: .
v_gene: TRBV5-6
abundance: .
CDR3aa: CASSLVTGAKNIQYF
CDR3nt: TGTGCCAGCAGCTTGGTCACGGGAGCCAAAAACATTCAGTACTTC

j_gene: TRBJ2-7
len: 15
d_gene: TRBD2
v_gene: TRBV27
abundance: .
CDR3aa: CASRPTSGGGYEQYF
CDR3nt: TGTGCCAGCAGGCCGACTAGCGGGGGGGGCTACGAGCAGTACTTC

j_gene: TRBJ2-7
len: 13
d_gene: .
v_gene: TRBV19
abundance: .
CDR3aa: CATVGTGSYEQYF
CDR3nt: TGTGCCACGGTGGGGACGGGCTCCTACGAGCAGTACTTC

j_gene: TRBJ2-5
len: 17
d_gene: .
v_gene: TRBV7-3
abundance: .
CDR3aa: CASSLTGPEGIQETQYF
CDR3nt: TGTGCCAGCAGCTTAACGGGGCCTGAGGGAATACAAGAGACCCAGTACTTC

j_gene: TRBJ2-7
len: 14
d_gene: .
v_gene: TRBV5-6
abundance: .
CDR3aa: CASSRSELNYEQYF
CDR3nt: TGTGCCAGCAGCCGAAGTGAATTGAACTACGAGCAGTACTTC

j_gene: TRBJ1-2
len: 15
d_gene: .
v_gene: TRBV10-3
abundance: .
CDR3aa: CAISETTLGSYGYTF
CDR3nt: TGTGCCATCAGTGAAACGACGCTAGGTAGCTATGGCTACACCTTC

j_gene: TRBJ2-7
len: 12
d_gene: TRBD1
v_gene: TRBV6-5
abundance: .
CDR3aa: CASSDREYEQYF
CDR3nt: TGTGCCAGCAGCGACAGGGAATACGAGCAGTACTTC

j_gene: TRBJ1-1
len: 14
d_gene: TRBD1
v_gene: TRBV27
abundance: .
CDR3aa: CASSLGTVNTEAFF
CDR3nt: TGTGCCAGCAGTCTGGGGACAGTGAACACTGAAGCTTTCTTT

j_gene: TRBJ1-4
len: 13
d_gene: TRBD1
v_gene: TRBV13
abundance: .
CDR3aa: CASSSRQGAKLFF
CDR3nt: TGTGCCAGCAGCTCTAGACAGGGAGCAAAACTGTTTTTT

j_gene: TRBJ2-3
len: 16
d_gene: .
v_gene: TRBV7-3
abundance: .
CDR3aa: CASSLKPGDSTDTQYF
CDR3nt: TGTGCCAGCAGCTTAAAGCCAGGTGATAGCACAGATACGCAGTATTTT

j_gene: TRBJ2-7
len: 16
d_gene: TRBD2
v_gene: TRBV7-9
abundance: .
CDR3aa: CASSATGGGILYEQYF
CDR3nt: TGTGCCAGCAGCGCCACGGGAGGGGGTATTCTCTACGAGCAGTACTTC

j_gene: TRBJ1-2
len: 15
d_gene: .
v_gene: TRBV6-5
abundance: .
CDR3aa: CASSYSMSHFYGYTF
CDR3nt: TGTGCCAGCAGTTACTCGATGAGTCATTTCTATGGCTACACCTTC

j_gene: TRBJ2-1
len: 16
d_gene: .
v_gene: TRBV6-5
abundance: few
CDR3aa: CASSYVGVDLYNEQFF
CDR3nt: TGTGCCAGCAGTTACGTTGGGGTCGATCTTTACAATGAGCAGTTCTTC

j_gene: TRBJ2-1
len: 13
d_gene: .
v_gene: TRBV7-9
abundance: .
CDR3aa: CASSPLVRDEQFF
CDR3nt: TGTGCCAGCAGCCCGCTGGTTCGGGATGAGCAGTTCTTC

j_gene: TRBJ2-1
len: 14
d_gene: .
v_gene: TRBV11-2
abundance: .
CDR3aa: CASSLDLGLYEQFF
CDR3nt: TGTGCCAGCAGCTTAGATTTAGGGTTATATGAGCAGTTCTTC

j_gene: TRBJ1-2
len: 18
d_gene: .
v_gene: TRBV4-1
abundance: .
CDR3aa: CASSQDSCPRGFNYGYTF
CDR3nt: TGCGCCAGCAGCCAAGATTCGTGCCCCAGGGGCTTTAACTATGGCTACACCTTC

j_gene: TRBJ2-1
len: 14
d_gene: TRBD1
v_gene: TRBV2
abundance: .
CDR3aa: CAGSPGQGDNEQFF
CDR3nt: TGTGCCGGCAGCCCGGGACAGGGCGACAATGAGCAGTTCTTC

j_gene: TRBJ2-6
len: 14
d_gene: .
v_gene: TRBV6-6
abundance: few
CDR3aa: CASSSYSGANVLTF
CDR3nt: TGTGCCAGCAGTTCCTACTCTGGGGCCAACGTCCTGACTTTC

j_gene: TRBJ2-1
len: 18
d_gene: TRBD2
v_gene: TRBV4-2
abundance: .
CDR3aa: CASSQEAPTSGIYNEQFF
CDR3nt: TGTGCCAGCAGCCAAGAAGCCCCTACTAGCGGGATATACAATGAGCAGTTCTTC

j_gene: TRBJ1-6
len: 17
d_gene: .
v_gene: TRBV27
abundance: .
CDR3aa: CASSFLYPGTSNSPLHF
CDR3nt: TGTGCCAGCAGTTTCCTCTATCCCGGGACAAGTAATTCACCCCTCCACTTT

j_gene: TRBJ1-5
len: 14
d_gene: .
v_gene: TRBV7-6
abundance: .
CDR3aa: CASSNGGENQPQHF
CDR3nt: TGTGCCAGCAGCAATGGAGGGGAGAATCAGCCCCAGCATTTT

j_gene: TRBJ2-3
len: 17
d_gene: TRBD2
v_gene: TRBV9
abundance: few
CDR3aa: CASSVGWVAGSTDTQYF
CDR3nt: TGTGCCAGCAGCGTAGGGTGGGTAGCGGGGTCCACAGATACGCAGTATTTT

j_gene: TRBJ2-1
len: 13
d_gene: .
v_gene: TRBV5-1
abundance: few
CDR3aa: CASSLEGGNEQFF
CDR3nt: TGCGCCAGCAGCTTGGAGGGGGGCAATGAGCAGTTCTTC

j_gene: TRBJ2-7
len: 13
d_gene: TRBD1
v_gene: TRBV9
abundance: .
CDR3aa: CASSAGQGHEQYF
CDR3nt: TGTGCCAGCAGCGCCGGACAGGGACACGAGCAGTACTTC

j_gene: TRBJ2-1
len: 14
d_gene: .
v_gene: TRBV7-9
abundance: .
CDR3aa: CAINTGDAHNEQFF
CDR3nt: TGTGCCATCAATACCGGGGATGCGCACAATGAGCAGTTCTTC

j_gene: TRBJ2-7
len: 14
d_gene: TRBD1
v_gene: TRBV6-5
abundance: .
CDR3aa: CASSYGQGGYEQYF
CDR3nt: TGTGCCAGCAGTTACGGACAGGGGGGCTACGAGCAGTACTTC

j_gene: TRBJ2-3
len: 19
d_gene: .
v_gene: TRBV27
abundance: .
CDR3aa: CASSLWASGTLLSTDTQYF
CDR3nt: TGTGCCAGCAGTTTATGGGCTTCCGGGACTCTACTAAGCACAGATACGCAGTATTTT

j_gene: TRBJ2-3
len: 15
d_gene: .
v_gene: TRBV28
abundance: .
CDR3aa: CASSEVPLGADTQYF
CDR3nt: TGTGCCAGCAGTGAAGTCCCCCTCGGCGCAGATACGCAGTATTTT

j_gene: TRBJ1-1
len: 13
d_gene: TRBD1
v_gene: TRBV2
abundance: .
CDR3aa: CARGTGMNTEAFF
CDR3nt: TGTGCCAGGGGGACAGGGATGAACACTGAAGCTTTCTTT